This paragraph reports one T cell receptor beta chain. The target antigen is unknown. TCR templates numbering some 10^5 were assayed per sample. Sequencing used immunoSEQ multiplex PCR; TCRdb keeps in-frame clones, though not all of them. The sample consists of 13,000 to 15,000 clones, less than 50% of them appearing once. This record comes from a study of siplizumab effects on memory and regulatory T cells. Regarding the study as a whole: Siplizumab significantly lowered the alloreactive sequences that could be traced to unstimulated CD4+ memory cells. Naive T cells seemed more diverse than memory cells and seemed major alloresponse contributors.

An approximately 6-day coculture at 37°C was performed with the mixed lymphocyte reaction cells. V was clipped by 8 bases and J by 3 bases; unmatched bases: 7. In germline, CDR1 is MNHEY, CDR2 SVGAGI. The length of the CDR3 is 14 residues. This clonotype was sampled from a human donor in good health; the cells came from an allogeneic mixed lymphocyte reaction. Some clones in this sample may be carry-over from other donors' samples. J is TRBJ2-1 and V is TRBV6-5, with 7 bases fitting TRBD1. Material: CFSE-low (dividing) CD4+ T cells sorted from an allogeneic mixed lymphocyte reaction. Here the CDR3 reads CASGTGTDYNEQFF. CDR3 nucleotides: TGTGCCAGCGGTACCGGGACAGACTACAATGAGCAGTTCTTC.